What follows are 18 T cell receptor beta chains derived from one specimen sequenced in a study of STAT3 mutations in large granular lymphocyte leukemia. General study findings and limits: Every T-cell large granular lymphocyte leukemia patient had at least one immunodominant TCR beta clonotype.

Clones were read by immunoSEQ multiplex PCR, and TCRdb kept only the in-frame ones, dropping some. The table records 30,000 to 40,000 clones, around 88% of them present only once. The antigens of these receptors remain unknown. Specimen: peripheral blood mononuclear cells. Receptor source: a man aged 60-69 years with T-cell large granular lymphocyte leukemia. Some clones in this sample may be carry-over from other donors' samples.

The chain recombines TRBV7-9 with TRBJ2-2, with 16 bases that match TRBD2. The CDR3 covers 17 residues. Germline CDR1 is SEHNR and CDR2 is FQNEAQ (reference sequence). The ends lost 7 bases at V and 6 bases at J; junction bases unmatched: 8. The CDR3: CASTPGLAGGPPGELFF. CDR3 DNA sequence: TGTGCCAGCACTCCGGGACTAGCGGGAGGGCCCCCCGGGGAGCTGTTTTTT.

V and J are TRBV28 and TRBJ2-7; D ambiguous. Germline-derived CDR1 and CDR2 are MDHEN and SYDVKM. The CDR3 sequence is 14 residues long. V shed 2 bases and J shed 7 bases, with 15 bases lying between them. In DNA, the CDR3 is TGTGCCAGCAGTTTACTTCGGAAGGGTGTAGAGCAGTACTTC. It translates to CASSLLRKGVEQYF.

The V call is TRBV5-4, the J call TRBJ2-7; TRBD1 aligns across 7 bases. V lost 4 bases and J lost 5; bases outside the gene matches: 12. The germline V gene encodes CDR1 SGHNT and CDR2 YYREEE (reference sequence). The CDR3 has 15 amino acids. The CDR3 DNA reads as TGTGCCAGCAGCACCCCGGGAACAGGGGACCACGAGCAGTACTTC. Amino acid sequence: CASSTPGTGDHEQYF. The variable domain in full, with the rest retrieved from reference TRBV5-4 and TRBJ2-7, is ETGVTQSPTHLIKTRGQQVTLRCSSQSGHNTVSWYQQALGQGPQFIFQYYREEENGRGNFPPRFSGLQFPNYSSELNVNALELDDSALYLCASSTPGTGDHEQYFGPGTRLTVT.

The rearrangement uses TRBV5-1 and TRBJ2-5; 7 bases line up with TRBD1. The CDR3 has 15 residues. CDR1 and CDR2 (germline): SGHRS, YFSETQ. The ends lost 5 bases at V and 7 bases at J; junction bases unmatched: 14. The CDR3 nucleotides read TGCGCCAGCAGTCCCGCGCGACAGGGACCGGGGACCCAGTACTTC. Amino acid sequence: CASSPARQGPGTQYF. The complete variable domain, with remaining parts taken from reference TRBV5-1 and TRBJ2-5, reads KAGVTQTPRYLIKTRGQQVTLSCSPISGHRSVSWYQQTPGQGLQFLFEYFSETQRNKGNFPGRFSGRQFSNSRSEMNVSTLELGDSALYLCASSPARQGPGTQYFGPGTRLLVL.

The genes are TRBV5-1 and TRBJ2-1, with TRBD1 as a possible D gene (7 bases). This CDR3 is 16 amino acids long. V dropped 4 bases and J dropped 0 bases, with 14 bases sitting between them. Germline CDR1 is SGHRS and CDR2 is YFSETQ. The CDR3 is CASSGGTAGSYNEQFF. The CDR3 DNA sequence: TGCGCCAGCAGCGGCGGGACAGCCGGCTCCTACAATGAGCAGTTCTTC.

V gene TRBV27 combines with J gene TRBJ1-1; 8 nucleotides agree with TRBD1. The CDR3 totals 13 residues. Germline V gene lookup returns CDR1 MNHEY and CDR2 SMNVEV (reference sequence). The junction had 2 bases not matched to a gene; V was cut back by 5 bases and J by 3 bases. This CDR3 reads CASSRQGYTEAFF. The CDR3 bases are TGTGCCAGCAGTCGACAGGGGTACACTGAAGCTTTCTTT.

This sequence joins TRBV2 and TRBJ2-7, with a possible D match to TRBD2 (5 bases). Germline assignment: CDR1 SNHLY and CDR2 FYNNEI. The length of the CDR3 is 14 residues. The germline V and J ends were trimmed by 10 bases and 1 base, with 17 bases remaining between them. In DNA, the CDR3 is TGTGCCACCCTCCGCCCCTGGGAGTCCTACGAGCAGTACTTC. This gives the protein CATLRPWESYEQYF.

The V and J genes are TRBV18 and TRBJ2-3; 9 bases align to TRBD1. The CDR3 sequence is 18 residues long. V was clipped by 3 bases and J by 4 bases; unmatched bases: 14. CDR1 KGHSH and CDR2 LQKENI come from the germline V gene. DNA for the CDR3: TGTGCCAGCTCACCCTCAGGTGGGAACAGGGGGCTCGCAGATACGCAGTATTTT. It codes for CASSPSGGNRGLADTQYF.

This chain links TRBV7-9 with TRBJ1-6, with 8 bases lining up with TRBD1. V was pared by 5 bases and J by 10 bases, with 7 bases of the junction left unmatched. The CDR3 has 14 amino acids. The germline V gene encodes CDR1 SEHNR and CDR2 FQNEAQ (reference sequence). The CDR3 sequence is CASSTGQGESPLHF. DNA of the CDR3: TGTGCCAGCAGCACCGGACAGGGAGAATCACCCCTCCACTTT.

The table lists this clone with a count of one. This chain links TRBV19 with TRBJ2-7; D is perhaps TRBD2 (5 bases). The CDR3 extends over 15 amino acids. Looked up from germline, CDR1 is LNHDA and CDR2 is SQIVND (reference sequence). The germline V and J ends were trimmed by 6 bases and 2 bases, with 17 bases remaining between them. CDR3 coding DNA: TGTGCCAGTAGGGCGCCCGGGAATCTGGCCTACGAGCAGTACTTC. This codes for CASRAPGNLAYEQYF.

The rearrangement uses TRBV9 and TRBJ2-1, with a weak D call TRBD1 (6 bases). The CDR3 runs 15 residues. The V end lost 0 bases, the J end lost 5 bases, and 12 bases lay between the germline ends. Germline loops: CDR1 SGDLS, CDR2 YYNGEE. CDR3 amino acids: CASSVGGRGDNEQFF. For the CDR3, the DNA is TGTGCCAGCAGCGTAGGGGGGCGTGGGGACAATGAGCAGTTCTTC.

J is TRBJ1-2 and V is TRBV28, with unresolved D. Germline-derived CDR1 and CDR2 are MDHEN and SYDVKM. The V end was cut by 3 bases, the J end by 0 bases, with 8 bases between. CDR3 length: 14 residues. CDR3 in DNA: TGTGCCAGCAGTTTCGGCAGCGCTAACTATGGCTACACCTTC. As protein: CASSFGSANYGYTF.

This chain's CDR3 is CASSIRTSGHNEQFF. CDR3 nucleotide sequence: TGTGCCAGTAGTATACGGACTAGCGGTCACAATGAGCAGTTCTTC. This sequence joins TRBV19 and TRBJ2-1, with TRBD2 matching over 10 bases. The ends lost 2 bases at V and 5 bases at J; junction bases unmatched: 3. Per the germline V gene, CDR1 is LNHDA and CDR2 is SQIVND (reference sequence). CDR3 size: 15 residues.

The CDR3 coding sequence is TGCGCCAGCAGCTCGGGGACTAGCGGGATAGGTGAGCAGTACTTC. Translation: CASSSGTSGIGEQYF. The chain recombines TRBV5-1 with TRBJ2-7; 13 bases line up with TRBD2. Germline CDR1 SGHRS, CDR2 YFSETQ. V was clipped by 3 bases and J by 7 bases; unmatched bases: 7. This CDR3 is built from 15 residues.

The CDR3 sequence: CASSLQTPLGDTQYF. The DNA for the CDR3 is TGTGCCAGCAGTTTGCAAACTCCCCTGGGGGATACGCAGTATTTT. The chain employs TRBV27 and TRBJ2-3; D uncertain. V gave up 3 bases and J gave up 6 bases, with 16 bases separating them. Germline V gene sequence: CDR1 MNHEY, CDR2 SMNVEV (reference sequence). The CDR3 has 15 amino acids.

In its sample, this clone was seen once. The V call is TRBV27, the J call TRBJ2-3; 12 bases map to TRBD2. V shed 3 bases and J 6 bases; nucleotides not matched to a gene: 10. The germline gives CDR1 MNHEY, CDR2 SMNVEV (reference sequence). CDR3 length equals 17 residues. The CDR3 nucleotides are TGTGCCAGCAGTTTCCGCCTGACTAGCGGGAGTAATGATACGCAGTATTTT. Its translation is CASSFRLTSGSNDTQYF.

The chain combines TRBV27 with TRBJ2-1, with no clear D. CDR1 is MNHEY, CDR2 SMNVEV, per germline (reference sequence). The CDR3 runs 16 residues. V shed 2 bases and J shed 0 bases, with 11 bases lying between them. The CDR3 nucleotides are TGTGCCAGCAGTTTAAAGGGCAGTAGCTCCTACAATGAGCAGTTCTTC. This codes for CASSLKGSSSYNEQFF.

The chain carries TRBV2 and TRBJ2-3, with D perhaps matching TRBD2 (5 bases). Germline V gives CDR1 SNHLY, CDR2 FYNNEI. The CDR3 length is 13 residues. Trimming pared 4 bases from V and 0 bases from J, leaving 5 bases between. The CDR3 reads CASSGGSTDTQYF. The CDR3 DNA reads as TGTGCCAGCAGTGGAGGGAGCACAGATACGCAGTATTTT.